The rows below give T cell receptor beta chains drawn from one sample of a study of blood T cell repertoires in COVID-19. Clones were read by immunoSEQ multiplex PCR, and TCRdb kept only the in-frame ones, dropping some. The sample includes about 82,000 clones, 85% of them seen just once. Sequencing input: peripheral blood. The receptors derive from an elderly man with active or convalescent COVID-19. Both conserved end residues are part of each CDR3. The D gene is left open where the match is weak. Clone sizes are given selectively: once, few, many, or a class where the clone is expanded.

TRBV3-1/TRBV3-2	TRBJ1-4	.	.	TGTGCCAGCAGCCCACATGGACAGTATAATGAAAAACTGTTTTTT	CASSPHGQYNEKLFF
TRBV12-3/TRBV12-4	TRBJ1-5	once	.	TGTGCCAGCAGTCCAACTAAGGATCAGCCCCAGCATTTT	CASSPTKDQPQHF
TRBV5-6	TRBJ2-2	medium-sized	TRBD1	TGTGCCAGCAGCTTGGTACAGGGGGACACCGGGGAGCTGTTTTTT	CASSLVQGDTGELFF
TRBV18	TRBJ2-1	.	TRBD1	TGTGCCAGCTTCCAGGGGGCAAATGAGCAGTTCTTC	CASFQGANEQFF
TRBV5-1	TRBJ1-5	.	.	TGCGCCAGCAGCTTGCGGGGGTCGGATCAGCCCCAGCATTTT	CASSLRGSDQPQHF
TRBV5-6	TRBJ2-2	.	TRBD2	TGTGCCAGCAGCAGTTTAGCGGGAACGAACACCGGGGAGCTGTTTTTT	CASSSLAGTNTGELFF
TRBV6-2/TRBV6-3	TRBJ2-1	.	TRBD1	TGTGCCAGCAGTTACCCCGGGACAGGGGGCAATGAGCAGTTCTTC	CASSYPGTGGNEQFF
TRBV27	TRBJ1-1	.	.	TGTGCCAGCAGTTTAGGGTCCTGGGCGGGAAACACTGAAGCTTTCTTT	CASSLGSWAGNTEAFF
TRBV11-3	TRBJ2-2	.	TRBD2	TGTGCCAGCAGCACCGGGACTAGTCACGGGGAGCTGTTTTTT	CASSTGTSHGELFF
TRBV15	TRBJ1-1	few	.	TGTGCCACCAGCAGATCCTCGGCGAGGGACACTGAAGCTTTCTTT	CATSRSSARDTEAFF
TRBV30	TRBJ1-5	.	.	TGTGCCTGGAGTGTAACTGGTGATCAGCCCCAGCATTTT	CAWSVTGDQPQHF
TRBV5-1	TRBJ2-5	.	TRBD2	TGCGCCAGCAGCTTGGGTGGAGCGGGAAACCAAGAGACCCAGTACTTC	CASSLGGAGNQETQYF
TRBV19	TRBJ1-3	.	.	TGTGCCAGTAAATCGGGGGGAAACACCATATATTTT	CASKSGGNTIYF
TRBV6-5	TRBJ2-3	.	TRBD2	TGTGCCAGCAGACGGGGGGAGTCAGATACGCAGTATTTT	CASRRGESDTQYF
TRBV7-2	TRBJ1-2	.	.	TGTGCCAGCAGCCCGGACAGCTATGGCTACACCTTC	CASSPDSYGYTF
TRBV18	TRBJ1-1	few	.	TGTGCCAGCTCACGGGACCTCGGGAGGACTGAAGCTTTCTTT	CASSRDLGRTEAFF
TRBV29-1	TRBJ2-3	.	TRBD2	TGCAGCGGACTGCCTAGCGGAGGGAAAACAGATACGCAGTATTTT	CSGLPSGGKTDTQYF
TRBV6-5	TRBJ1-1	.	.	TGTGCCAGCAGTCGAACAGGGTCGGGCACTGAAGCTTTCTTT	CASSRTGSGTEAFF
TRBV5-1	TRBJ1-1	few	.	TGCGCCAGCAGCTTGTTACCGGTAAACACTGAAGCTTTCTTT	CASSLLPVNTEAFF
TRBV11-2	TRBJ2-1	.	.	TGTGCCAGCAGCCGAGACAATGAGCAGTTCTTC	CASSRDNEQFF
TRBV19	TRBJ1-2	.	.	TGTGCCAGTAGTAAGGAGATTTCGGGCTACACCTTC	CASSKEISGYTF
TRBV25-1	TRBJ1-1	once	TRBD1	TGTGCCAGCGCTTCGACAGGGGGGAGCACTGAAGCTTTCTTT	CASASTGGSTEAFF
TRBV15	TRBJ1-1	.	.	TGTGCCACCAGCAGAGGGGGCAGTACGAACACTGAAGCTTTCTTT	CATSRGGSTNTEAFF
TRBV5-4	TRBJ1-5	.	TRBD1	TGTGCCAGCAGCCCAGAACCGGGACAGAATCAGCCCCAGCATTTT	CASSPEPGQNQPQHF
TRBV27	TRBJ2-5	once	TRBD1	TGTGCCAGCAGCTCCCCGGGACAGACCTCCTGGGAGACCCAGTACTTC	CASSSPGQTSWETQYF
TRBV28	TRBJ2-2	.	.	TGTGCCAGCAGTTTCGGGTTCGGGGAGCTGTTTTTT	CASSFGFGELFF
TRBV5-1	TRBJ1-4	.	.	TGCGCCAGCAGCTTGGCCGGGGGTGAAAAACTGTTTTTT	CASSLAGGEKLFF
TRBV19	TRBJ1-5	.	TRBD1	TGTGCCAGTAGTCCCCTGACAGGGGGAAATCAGCCCCAGCATTTT	CASSPLTGGNQPQHF
TRBV25-1	TRBJ2-2	.	TRBD1	TGTGCCAGCAGGTACACCGGGACAGGGAAGGCCGGGGAGCTGTTTTTT	CASRYTGTGKAGELFF
TRBV28	TRBJ1-2	.	TRBD1	TGTGCCAGCAGGAAGACAGGGCTTAGGCAGGGCTACACCTTC	CASRKTGLRQGYTF
TRBV3-1/TRBV3-2	TRBJ2-2	.	TRBD2	TGTGCCAGCAGCCAAGAGGGACAGCGGGGGGGCGCCGGGGAGCTGTTTTTT	CASSQEGQRGGAGELFF
TRBV6-5	TRBJ2-5	.	.	TGTGCCAGCAGGGAGACAGCCCAAGAGACCCAGTACTTC	CASRETAQETQYF
TRBV7-2	TRBJ1-2	.	.	TGTGCCAGCAGTTCACAGGGCCACTATGGCTACACCTTC	CASSSQGHYGYTF
TRBV10-1	TRBJ2-2	.	.	TGCGCCAGCAGTGATAGACAGACCCCTCGCCCCGGGGAGCTGTTTTTT	CASSDRQTPRPGELFF
TRBV21-1	TRBJ1-5	.	.	TGTGCCAGCAGCAAAGATTGTGGTCAGGTGGATCAGCCCCAGCATTTT	CASSKDCGQVDQPQHF
TRBV19	TRBJ2-1	few	.	TGTGCCAGTAGCCCTTCGGAGCAGTTCTTC	CASSPSEQFF
TRBV5-4	TRBJ2-5	.	.	TGTGCCAGCAGCCGGCAGGGCCTCCAAGAGACCCAGTACTTC	CASSRQGLQETQYF
TRBV7-2	TRBJ2-2	once	.	TGTGCCAGCAGCTCTTACACCGGGGAGCTGTTTTTT	CASSSYTGELFF
TRBV5-1	TRBJ2-2	.	.	TGCGCCAGCAGCTTGGAGGGCAGGGGTGACACCGGGGAGCTGTTTTTT	CASSLEGRGDTGELFF
TRBV5-1	TRBJ1-4	.	.	TGCGCCAGCAGCTTGGGGCCTCAAGCCAGGGCCACTAATGAAAAACTGTTTTTT	CASSLGPQARATNEKLFF
TRBV5-8	TRBJ1-5	once	.	TGTGCCAGCAGTTCCGACAGGACGGGTCAGCCCCAGCATTTT	CASSSDRTGQPQHF
TRBV6-4	TRBJ2-5	.	.	TGTGCCAGCCCCGCGGGGACCCAGTCGGCTTGGGAGACCCAGTACTTC	CASPAGTQSAWETQYF
TRBV24-1	TRBJ1-3	.	.	TGTGCCACCAGGCCCGACGGAGACTCTGGAAACACCATATATTTT	CATRPDGDSGNTIYF
TRBV7-9	TRBJ1-1	.	.	TGTGCCAGCAGCCCAAAGGGAGCAGGTGAAGCTTTCTTT	CASSPKGAGEAFF
TRBV7-9	TRBJ2-6	.	.	TGTGCCAGCAGCTTTCTCGGAGGGATACGCTCTGGGGCCAACGTCCTGACTTTC	CASSFLGGIRSGANVLTF
TRBV19	TRBJ2-3	.	TRBD1	TGTGCCAGTAGTATACCGACAGGGGGCGTAGATACGCAGTATTTT	CASSIPTGGVDTQYF
TRBV6-4	TRBJ1-5	.	.	TGTGCCAGCAGCCATACCGGAGAAGGCAATCAGCCCCAGCATTTT	CASSHTGEGNQPQHF